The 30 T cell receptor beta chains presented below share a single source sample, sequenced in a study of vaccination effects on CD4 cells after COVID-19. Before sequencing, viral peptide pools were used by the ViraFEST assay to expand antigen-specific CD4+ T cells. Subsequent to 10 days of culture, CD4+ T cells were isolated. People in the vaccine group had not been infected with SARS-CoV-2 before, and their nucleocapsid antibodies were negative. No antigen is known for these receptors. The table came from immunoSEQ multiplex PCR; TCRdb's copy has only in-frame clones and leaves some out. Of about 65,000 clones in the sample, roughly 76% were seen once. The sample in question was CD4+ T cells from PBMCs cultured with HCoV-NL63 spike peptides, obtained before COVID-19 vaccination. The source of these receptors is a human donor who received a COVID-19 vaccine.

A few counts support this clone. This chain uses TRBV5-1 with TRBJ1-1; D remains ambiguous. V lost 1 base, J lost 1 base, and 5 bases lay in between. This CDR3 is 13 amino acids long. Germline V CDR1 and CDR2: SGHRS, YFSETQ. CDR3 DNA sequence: TGCGCCAGCAGCTTGATCCAGAACACTGAAGCTTTCTTT. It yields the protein CASSLIQNTEAFF. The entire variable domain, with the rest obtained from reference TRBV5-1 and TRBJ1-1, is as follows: KAGVTQTPRYLIKTRGQQVTLSCSPISGHRSVSWYQQTPGQGLQFLFEYFSETQRNKGNFPGRFSGRQFSNSRSEMNVSTLELGDSALYLCASSLIQNTEAFFGQGTRLTVV.

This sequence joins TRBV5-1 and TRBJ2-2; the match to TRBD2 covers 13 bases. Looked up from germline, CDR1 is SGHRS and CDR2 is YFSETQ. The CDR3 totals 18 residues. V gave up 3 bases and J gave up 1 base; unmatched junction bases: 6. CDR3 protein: CASSSRLAGGWNTGELFF. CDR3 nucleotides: TGCGCCAGCAGCTCCCGACTAGCGGGGGGATGGAACACCGGGGAGCTGTTTTTT.

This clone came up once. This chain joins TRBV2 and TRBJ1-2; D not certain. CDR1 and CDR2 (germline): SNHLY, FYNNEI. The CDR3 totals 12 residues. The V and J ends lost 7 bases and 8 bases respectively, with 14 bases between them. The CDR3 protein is CASKSDVGGYTF. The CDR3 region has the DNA TGTGCCAGCAAGTCTGATGTAGGGGGCTACACCTTC.

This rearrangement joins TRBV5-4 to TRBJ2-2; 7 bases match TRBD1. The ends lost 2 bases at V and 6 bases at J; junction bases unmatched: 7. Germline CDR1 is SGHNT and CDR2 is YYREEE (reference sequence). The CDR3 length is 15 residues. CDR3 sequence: CASSLEGAVAGELFF. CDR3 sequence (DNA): TGTGCCAGCAGCTTAGAGGGGGCGGTGGCCGGGGAGCTGTTTTTT.

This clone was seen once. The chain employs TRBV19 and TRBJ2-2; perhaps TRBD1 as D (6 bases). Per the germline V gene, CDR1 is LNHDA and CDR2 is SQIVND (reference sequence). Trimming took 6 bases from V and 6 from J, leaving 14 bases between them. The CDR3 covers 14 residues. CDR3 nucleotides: TGTGCCAGTAGACGGGACACAGCCCCCGGGGAGCTGTTTTTT. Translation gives CASRRDTAPGELFF.

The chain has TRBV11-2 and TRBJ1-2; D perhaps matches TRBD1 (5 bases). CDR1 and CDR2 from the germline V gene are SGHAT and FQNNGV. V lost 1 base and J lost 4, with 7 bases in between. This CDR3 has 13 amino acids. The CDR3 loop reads CASSLVQAYGYTF. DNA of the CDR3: TGTGCCAGCAGCTTAGTACAGGCCTATGGCTACACCTTC.

CDR3 nucleotides: TGTGCCAGCACCGGTTGGTTTGGAGAGACCCAGTACTTC. This codes for CASTGWFGETQYF. The chain has TRBV6-5 and TRBJ2-5; D call uncertain. This CDR3 spans 13 amino acids. Per the germline V gene, CDR1 is MNHEY and CDR2 is SVGAGI. V gave up 7 bases and J gave up 4 bases, with 13 bases separating them.

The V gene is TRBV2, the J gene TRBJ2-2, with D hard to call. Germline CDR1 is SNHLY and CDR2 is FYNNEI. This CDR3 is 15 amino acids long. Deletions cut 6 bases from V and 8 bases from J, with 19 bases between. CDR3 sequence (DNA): TGTGCCAGCAGCGCCCGGGCCGCGCCCTTAGGGGAGCTGTTTTTT. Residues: CASSARAAPLGELFF. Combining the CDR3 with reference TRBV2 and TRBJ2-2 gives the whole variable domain EPEVTQTPSHQVTQMGQEVILRCVPISNHLYFYWYRQILGQKVEFLVSFYNNEISEKSEIFDDQFSVERPDGSNFTLKIRSTKLEDSAMYFCASSARAAPLGELFFGEGSRLTVL.

The CDR3 protein is CASSLPSGYGNTIYF. The DNA for the CDR3 is TGTGCCAGCAGCCTCCCCTCGGGATACGGAAACACCATATATTTT. The chain uses TRBV5-6 and TRBJ1-3, with D uncertain. The CDR3 runs 15 residues. Germline CDR1 is SGHDT and CDR2 is YYEEEE. V was trimmed by 4 bases and J by 4 bases, leaving 15 bases between them.

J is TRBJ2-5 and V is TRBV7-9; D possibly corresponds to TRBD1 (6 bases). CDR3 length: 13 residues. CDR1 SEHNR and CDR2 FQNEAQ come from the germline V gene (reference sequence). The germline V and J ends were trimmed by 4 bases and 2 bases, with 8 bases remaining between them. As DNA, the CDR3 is TGTGCCAGCAGCTGGACAGATCAAGAGACCCAGTACTTC. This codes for CASSWTDQETQYF.

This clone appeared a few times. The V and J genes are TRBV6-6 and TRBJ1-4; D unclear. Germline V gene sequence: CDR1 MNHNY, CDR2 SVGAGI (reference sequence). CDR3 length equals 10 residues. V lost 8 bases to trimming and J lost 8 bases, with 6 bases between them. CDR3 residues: CASLKEKLFF. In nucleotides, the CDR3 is TGTGCCAGCCTGAAAGAAAAACTGTTTTTT.

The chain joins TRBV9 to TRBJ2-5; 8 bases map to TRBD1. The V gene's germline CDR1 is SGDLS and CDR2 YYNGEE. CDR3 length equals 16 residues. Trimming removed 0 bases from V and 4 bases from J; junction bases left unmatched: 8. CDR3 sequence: CASSVAVAGGRETQYF. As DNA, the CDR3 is TGTGCCAGCAGCGTAGCCGTCGCAGGGGGCCGAGAGACCCAGTACTTC.

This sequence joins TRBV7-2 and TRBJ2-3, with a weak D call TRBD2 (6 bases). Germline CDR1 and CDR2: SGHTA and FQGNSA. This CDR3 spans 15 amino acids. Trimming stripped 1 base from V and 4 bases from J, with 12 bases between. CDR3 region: CASSLDPRLADTQYF. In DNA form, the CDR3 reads TGTGCCAGCAGCTTAGACCCCCGACTAGCAGATACGCAGTATTTT.

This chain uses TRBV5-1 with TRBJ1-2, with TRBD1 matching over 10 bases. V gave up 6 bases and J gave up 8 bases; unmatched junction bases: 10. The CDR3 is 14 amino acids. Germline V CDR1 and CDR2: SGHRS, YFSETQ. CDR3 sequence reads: CASTQGQGEKGYTF. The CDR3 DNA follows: TGCGCCAGCACACAAGGACAGGGGGAAAAAGGCTACACCTTC.

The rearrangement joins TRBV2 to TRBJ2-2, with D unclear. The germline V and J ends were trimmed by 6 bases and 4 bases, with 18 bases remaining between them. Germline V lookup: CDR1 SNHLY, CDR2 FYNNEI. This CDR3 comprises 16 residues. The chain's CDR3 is CASRIQAEPGTGELFF. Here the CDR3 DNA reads TGTGCCAGCAGAATTCAGGCAGAGCCGGGCACCGGGGAGCTGTTTTTT. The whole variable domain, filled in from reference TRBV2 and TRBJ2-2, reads EPEVTQTPSHQVTQMGQEVILRCVPISNHLYFYWYRQILGQKVEFLVSFYNNEISEKSEIFDDQFSVERPDGSNFTLKIRSTKLEDSAMYFCASRIQAEPGTGELFFGEGSRLTVL.

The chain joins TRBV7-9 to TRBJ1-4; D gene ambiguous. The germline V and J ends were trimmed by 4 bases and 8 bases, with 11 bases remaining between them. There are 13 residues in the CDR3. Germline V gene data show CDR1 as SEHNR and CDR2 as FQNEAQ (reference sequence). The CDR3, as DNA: TGTGCCAGCAGCTCCGTGGGGAGAGAAAAACTGTTTTTT. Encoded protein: CASSSVGREKLFF.

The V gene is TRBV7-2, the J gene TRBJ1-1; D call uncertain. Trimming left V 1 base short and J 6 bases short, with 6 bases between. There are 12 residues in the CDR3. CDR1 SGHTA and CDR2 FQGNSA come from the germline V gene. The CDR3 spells CASSLDGPEAFF. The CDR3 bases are TGTGCCAGCAGCTTAGATGGGCCTGAAGCTTTCTTT.

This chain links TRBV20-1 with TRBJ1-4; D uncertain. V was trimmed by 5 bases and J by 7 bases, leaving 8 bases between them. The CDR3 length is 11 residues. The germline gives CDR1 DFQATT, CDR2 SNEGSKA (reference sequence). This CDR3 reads CSAPEPEKLFF. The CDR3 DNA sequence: TGCAGTGCTCCTGAGCCTGAAAAACTGTTTTTT.

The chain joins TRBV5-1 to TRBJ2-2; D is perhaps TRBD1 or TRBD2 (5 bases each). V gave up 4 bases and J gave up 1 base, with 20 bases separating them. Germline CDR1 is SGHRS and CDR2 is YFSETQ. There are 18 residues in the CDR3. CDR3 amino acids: CASSTTRVGPQNTGELFF. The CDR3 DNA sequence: TGCGCCAGCAGCACCACTAGGGTGGGGCCACAGAACACCGGGGAGCTGTTTTTT.

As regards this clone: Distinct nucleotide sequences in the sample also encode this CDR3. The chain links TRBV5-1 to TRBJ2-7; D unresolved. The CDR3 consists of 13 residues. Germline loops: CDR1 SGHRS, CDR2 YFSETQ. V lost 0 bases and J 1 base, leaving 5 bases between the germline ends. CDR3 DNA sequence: TGCGCCAGCAGCTTGGACGGGTCCTACGAGCAGTACGTC. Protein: CASSLDGSYEQYV.

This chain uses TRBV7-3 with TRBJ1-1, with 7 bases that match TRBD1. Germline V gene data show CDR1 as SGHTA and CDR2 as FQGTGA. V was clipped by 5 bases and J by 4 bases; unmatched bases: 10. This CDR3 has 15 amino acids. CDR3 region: CASSPRQGRITEAFF. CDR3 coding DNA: TGTGCCAGCAGCCCCCGACAGGGTCGAATCACTGAAGCTTTCTTT.

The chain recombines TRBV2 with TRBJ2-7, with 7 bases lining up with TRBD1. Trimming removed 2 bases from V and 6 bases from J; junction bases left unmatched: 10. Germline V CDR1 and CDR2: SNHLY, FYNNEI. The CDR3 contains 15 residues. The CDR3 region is CASSESWDSSSEQYV. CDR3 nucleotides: TGTGCCAGCAGTGAATCTTGGGACAGTTCGAGCGAGCAGTACGTC.

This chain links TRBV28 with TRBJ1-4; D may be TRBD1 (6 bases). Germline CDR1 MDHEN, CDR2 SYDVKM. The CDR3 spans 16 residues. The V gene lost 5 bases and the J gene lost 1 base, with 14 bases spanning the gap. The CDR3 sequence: CASSDRSAGTNEKLFF. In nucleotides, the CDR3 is TGTGCCAGCAGTGACAGGTCGGCTGGAACTAATGAAAAACTGTTTTTT.

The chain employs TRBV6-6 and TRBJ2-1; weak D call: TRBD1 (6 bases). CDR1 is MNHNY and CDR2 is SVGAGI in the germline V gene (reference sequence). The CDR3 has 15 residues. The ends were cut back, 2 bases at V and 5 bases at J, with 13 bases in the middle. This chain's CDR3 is CASSYSQGRHNEQFF. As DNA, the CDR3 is TGTGCCAGCAGTTACAGCCAGGGGCGGCACAATGAGCAGTTCTTC.

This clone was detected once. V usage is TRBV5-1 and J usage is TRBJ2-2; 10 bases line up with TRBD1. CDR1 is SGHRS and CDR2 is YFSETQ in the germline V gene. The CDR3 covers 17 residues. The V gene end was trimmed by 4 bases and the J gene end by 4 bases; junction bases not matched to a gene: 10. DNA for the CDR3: TGCGCCAGCAGCCCTAACCCGGGACAGGGGACCACCGGGGAGCTGTTTTTT. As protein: CASSPNPGQGTTGELFF.

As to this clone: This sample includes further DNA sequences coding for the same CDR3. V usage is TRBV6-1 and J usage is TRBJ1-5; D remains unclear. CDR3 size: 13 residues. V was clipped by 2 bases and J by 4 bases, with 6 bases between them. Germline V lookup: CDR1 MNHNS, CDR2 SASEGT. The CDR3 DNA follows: TGTGCCAGCAGTGAAACGGGGAATCAGCCCCAGCATTTT. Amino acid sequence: CASSETGNQPQHF.

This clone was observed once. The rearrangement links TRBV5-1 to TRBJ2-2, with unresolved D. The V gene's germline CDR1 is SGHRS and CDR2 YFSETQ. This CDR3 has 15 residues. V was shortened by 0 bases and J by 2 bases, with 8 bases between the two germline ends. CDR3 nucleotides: TGCGCCAGCAGCTTGGGGCAGTATAACACCGGGGAGCTGTTTTTT. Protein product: CASSLGQYNTGELFF.

DNA of the CDR3: TGTGCCAGCAGTTTATTGACGGGAAAAGATACGCAGTATTTT. It encodes CASSLLTGKDTQYF. The chain uses TRBV27 and TRBJ2-3; TRBD2 might be the D (5 bases). The CDR3 runs 14 residues. Germline assignment: CDR1 MNHEY and CDR2 SMNVEV (reference sequence). With 1 base removed from V and 5 bases from J, the gap between germline ends came to 10 bases.

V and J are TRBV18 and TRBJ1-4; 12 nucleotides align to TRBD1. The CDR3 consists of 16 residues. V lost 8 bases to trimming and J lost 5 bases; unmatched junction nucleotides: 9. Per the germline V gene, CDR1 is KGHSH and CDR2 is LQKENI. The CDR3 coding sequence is TGTGCCAGCCGACCGGGACAGGGGGCTTTCAATGAAAAACTGTTTTTT. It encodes CASRPGQGAFNEKLFF.

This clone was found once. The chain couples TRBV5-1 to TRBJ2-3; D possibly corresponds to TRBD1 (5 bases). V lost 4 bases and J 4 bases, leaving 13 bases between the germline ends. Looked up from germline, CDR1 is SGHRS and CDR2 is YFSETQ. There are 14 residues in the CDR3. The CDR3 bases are TGCGCCAGCAGCCCCCAGGGTCCCCCAGATACGCAGTATTTT. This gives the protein CASSPQGPPDTQYF.